The 29 T cell receptor beta chains below come from one sample, sequenced in a study of cytomegalovirus exposure and HLA in healthy donors. The data were produced by immunoSEQ multiplex PCR, yet TCRdb's version contains in-frame clones alone and is incomplete. The data show about 130,000 clones, about 93% seen once. Sequenced material: PBMCs. The receptors shown here come from a young woman in good health and CMV-seronegative.

This clone was seen only once. The chain recombines TRBV4-1 with TRBJ1-2; TRBD1 matches 10 bases. The V and J ends lost 2 bases and 4 bases, in that order; junction bases with no gene match: 4. Germline loops: CDR1 MGHRA, CDR2 YSYEKL. The CDR3 is 15 residues long. CDR3 in amino acids: CASSQPRTGGYGYTF. CDR3 nucleotides: TGCGCCAGCAGCCAACCTCGGACAGGGGGCTATGGCTACACCTTC.

V and J are TRBV7-7 and TRBJ2-1; tentative D call: TRBD1 (5 bases). V was shortened by 0 bases and J by 2 bases, with 8 bases between the two germline ends. The CDR3 is 15 amino acids. Per the germline V gene, CDR1 is SSHAT and CDR2 is FNYEAQ (reference sequence). The CDR3 DNA reads TGTGCCAGCAGCTTAGCGCAGGGCACCTACAATGAGCAGTTCTTC. Translated, it gives CASSLAQGTYNEQFF.

The chain joins TRBV4-1 to TRBJ2-1; 11 bases are shared with TRBD2. Germline values: CDR1 MGHRA, CDR2 YSYEKL. Unmatched junction bases numbered 20, after V lost 6 bases and J lost 7 bases. The CDR3 is 19 amino acids. CDR3: CASSARAQLIAGGRNEQFF. The CDR3 DNA is TGCGCCAGCAGTGCAAGGGCCCAACTTATAGCGGGGGGGCGGAATGAGCAGTTCTTC.

This sequence joins TRBV5-1 and TRBJ2-3, with D maybe TRBD1 (6 bases). CDR1 is SGHRS, CDR2 YFSETQ, per germline. The CDR3 runs 14 residues. Trimming left V 2 bases short and J 4 bases short, with 11 bases between. This CDR3 is CASSFGGRADTQYF. The CDR3 bases are TGCGCCAGCAGCTTTGGGGGCCGGGCAGATACGCAGTATTTT.

The chain is built from TRBV7-8 and TRBJ2-7, with D possibly matching TRBD1 (5 bases). The CDR3 runs to 15 residues. The germline V gene has CDR1 SGHVS and CDR2 FQNEAQ. Trimming removed 10 bases at V and 4 bases at J, with 23 bases between. CDR3 sequence: CATQPHPDRPYEQYF. CDR3 DNA: TGTGCCACCCAGCCCCATCCCGACAGACCTTACGAGCAGTACTTC.

The chain has TRBV9 and TRBJ2-1; 8 nucleotides agree with TRBD2. This CDR3 contains 15 residues. J was trimmed by 4 bases and V by 4 bases; bases with no gene match: 7. The germline V gene encodes CDR1 SGDLS and CDR2 YYNGEE. Here the CDR3 DNA reads TGTGCCAGCAGCCCCGATGGCGGGGGGTACAATGAGCAGTTCTTC. This translates into CASSPDGGGYNEQFF.

This chain joins TRBV30 and TRBJ2-3; 8 bases align to TRBD2. CDR1 is GTSNPN, CDR2 SVGIG, per germline (reference sequence). There are 13 residues in the CDR3. The ends lost 4 bases at V and 6 bases at J; junction bases unmatched: 6. The CDR3 region is CAWTSGSGDTQYF. DNA for the CDR3: TGTGCCTGGACAAGCGGGAGCGGGGATACGCAGTATTTT. The full variable domain, in which reference TRBV30 and TRBJ2-3 provide the parts outside the CDR3, is SQTIHQWPATLVQPVGSPLSLECTVEGTSNPNLYWYRQAAGRGLQLLFYSVGIGQISSEVPQNLSASRPQDRQFILSSKKLLLSDSGFYLCAWTSGSGDTQYFGPGTRLTVL.

This clone was picked up one time. The chain carries TRBV30 and TRBJ1-1, with no clear D. The CDR3 has 15 amino acids. CDR1 is GTSNPN and CDR2 is SVGIG in the germline V gene (reference sequence). V lost 0 bases, J lost 0 bases, and 11 bases lay in between. This CDR3 reads CAWSVRPGLNTEAFF. The DNA of the CDR3 is TGTGCCTGGAGTGTACGTCCAGGTCTGAACACTGAAGCTTTCTTT.

The V call is TRBV2, the J call TRBJ1-4, with TRBD1 identical over 9 bases. The CDR3 extends over 14 amino acids. Germline V gene sequence: CDR1 SNHLY, CDR2 FYNNEI. The V segment lost 11 bases and the J segment 8 bases; nucleotides outside the gene matches: 12. The CDR3 loop is CALPAGTGQEKLFF. CDR3 nucleotide sequence: TGTGCCTTGCCTGCCGGGACAGGGCAAGAAAAACTGTTTTTT.

The gene calls are TRBV7-2 and TRBJ1-4; D not certain. V lost 5 bases and J 2 bases, leaving 12 bases between the germline ends. The CDR3 is 15 residues long. CDR1 and CDR2 from the germline V gene are SGHTA and FQGNSA. CDR3 sequence reads: CASSTRQSTNEKLFF. The DNA for the CDR3 is TGTGCCAGCAGCACACGACAATCTACTAATGAAAAACTGTTTTTT.

This chain connects TRBV29-1 to TRBJ2-3; 9 bases fit TRBD1. Germline V gene sequence: CDR1 SQVTM, CDR2 ANQGSEA. The V and J ends lost 6 bases and 4 bases, in that order; junction bases with no gene match: 11. There are 15 residues in the CDR3. CDR3 protein: CSVSSGTGLADTQYF. In DNA form, the CDR3 reads TGCAGCGTCTCTTCCGGGACAGGGTTGGCAGATACGCAGTATTTT.

V gene TRBV30 combines with J gene TRBJ2-3, with a possible D match to TRBD2 (5 bases). The length of the CDR3 is 12 residues. Looked up from germline, CDR1 is GTSNPN and CDR2 is SVGIG (reference sequence). Between the trimmed V and J ends, which lost 3 bases and 2 bases, there was a span of 6 bases. The CDR3 spells CAWRRDTDTQYF. As DNA, the CDR3 is TGTGCCTGGAGACGGGACACAGATACGCAGTATTTT.

The genes are TRBV19 and TRBJ1-2; no clear D gene. Germline CDR1 is LNHDA and CDR2 is SQIVND (reference sequence). Trimming cost V 6 bases and J 6 bases, with 23 bases left between them. The CDR3 is made up of 16 amino acids. The CDR3 DNA sequence: TGTGCCAGTAGCCTATTCGGTTTGGGGAGGGAAGATGGCTACACCTTC. Protein: CASSLFGLGREDGYTF.

The chain's CDR3 is CAIMPTGANTEAFF. DNA of the CDR3: TGTGCCATCATGCCCACAGGGGCGAACACTGAAGCTTTCTTT. The chain joins TRBV10-3 to TRBJ1-1; 7 nucleotides agree with TRBD1. Trimming removed 7 bases from V and 1 base from J; junction bases left unmatched: 6. Germline-derived CDR1 and CDR2 are ENHRY and SYGVKD. CDR3 length equals 14 residues.

V and J are TRBV11-2 and TRBJ1-2, with TRBD1 identical over 9 bases. Germline values: CDR1 SGHAT, CDR2 FQNNGV. The CDR3 has 16 residues. V lost 4 bases to trimming and J lost 4 bases; unmatched junction nucleotides: 10. Here the CDR3 reads CASSSLSGQGSYGYTF. The DNA for the CDR3 is TGTGCCAGCAGCTCCCTTTCGGGACAGGGAAGCTATGGCTACACCTTC.

This clone was detected once. The chain links TRBV10-3 to TRBJ2-5, with TRBD2 matching over 8 bases. The CDR3 runs to 13 residues. Trimming took 6 bases from V and 5 from J; bases not matched to a gene: 5. CDR1 and CDR2 from the germline V gene are ENHRY and SYGVKD. The CDR3 sequence is CAIREGLEETQYF. The CDR3 DNA reads as TGTGCCATCAGAGAGGGACTAGAGGAGACCCAGTACTTC.

J is TRBJ2-7 and V is TRBV13; TRBD1 matches 8 bases. Per the germline V gene, CDR1 is PRHDT and CDR2 is FYEKMQ (reference sequence). The CDR3 loop spans 13 amino acids. The V segment lost 4 bases and the J segment 4 bases; nucleotides outside the gene matches: 3. The CDR3 is CASSSGGGYEQYF. The CDR3 DNA follows: TGTGCCAGCAGCTCAGGGGGCGGGTACGAGCAGTACTTC.

This chain uses TRBV29-1 with TRBJ1-6, with 7 bases fitting TRBD1. The germline CDR1 and CDR2 sequences are SQVTM and ANQGSEA. After removal of 7 bases from V and 3 bases from J, the junction contained 3 bases not matched to a gene. The CDR3 covers 13 residues. The CDR3 coding sequence is TGCAGCGGTAGACAGGGCTATAATTCACCCCTCCACTTT. It is translated as CSGRQGYNSPLHF.

The V call is TRBV19, the J call TRBJ2-4, with 9 bases matching TRBD2. The CDR3 extends over 16 amino acids. V trimming: 4 bases; J trimming: 0 bases; junction bases outside the gene matches: 4. Germline-derived CDR1 and CDR2 are LNHDA and SQIVND (reference sequence). CDR3 nucleotides: TGTGCCAGTAGTACGGCTAGCGGGGTAGCCAAAAACATTCAGTACTTC. Encoded protein: CASSTASGVAKNIQYF. The variable domain in full, with the rest retrieved from reference TRBV19 and TRBJ2-4, is DGGITQSPKYLFRKEGQNVTLSCEQNLNHDAMYWYRQDPGQGLRLIYYSQIVNDFQKGDIAEGYSVSREKKESFPLTVTSAQKNPTAFYLCASSTASGVAKNIQYFGAGTRLSVL.

The chain has TRBV28 and TRBJ1-1; maybe TRBD1 (6 bases). The CDR3 is 14 amino acids. The germline V gene has CDR1 MDHEN and CDR2 SYDVKM. V gave up 6 bases and J gave up 2 bases, with 13 bases separating them. The CDR3 DNA reads as TGTGCCAGCAGGGATGGACAGTTTAACACTGAAGCTTTCTTT. Translated, it gives CASRDGQFNTEAFF.

This chain connects TRBV7-9 to TRBJ1-2; 9 bases agree with TRBD1. The J segment lost 7 bases and the V segment lost 5 bases, leaving 8 bases of the junction unmatched. Germline CDR1 SEHNR, CDR2 FQNEAQ (reference sequence). The CDR3 runs 14 residues. CDR3 DNA: TGTGCCAGCAGCACCAATTCACAGGGGGCTGGCTACACCTTC. It is translated as CASSTNSQGAGYTF.

The count of this clone is one. The chain is built from TRBV6-5 and TRBJ1-2; TRBD1 aligns across 9 bases. This CDR3 region has 14 residues. Trimming cost V 4 bases and J 3 bases; bases outside gene matches: 3. CDR1 and CDR2 from the germline V gene are MNHEY and SVGAGI. CDR3 sequence reads: CASSWDREDYGYTF. The CDR3 DNA reads TGTGCCAGCAGTTGGGACAGGGAGGACTATGGCTACACCTTC.

CDR3 in DNA: TGTGCCAGCAGTTCTAGGCGGAACTCTAATTCACCCCTCCACTTT. Translated: CASSSRRNSNSPLHF. The chain couples TRBV27 to TRBJ1-6; D is undetermined. Germline V gene sequence: CDR1 MNHEY, CDR2 SMNVEV (reference sequence). The CDR3 loop spans 15 amino acids. The V end lost 4 bases, the J end lost 6 bases, and 13 bases lay between the germline ends.

The chain has TRBV5-4 and TRBJ2-1; TRBD2 matches 14 bases. The germline gives CDR1 SGHNT, CDR2 YYREEE (reference sequence). V shed 0 bases and J 8 bases; nucleotides not matched to a gene: 7. The CDR3 spans 17 residues. This CDR3 is CASSLGGLAGVDDEQFF. CDR3 DNA sequence: TGTGCCAGCAGCTTGGGGGGACTAGCGGGAGTCGACGATGAGCAGTTCTTC.

The J gene is TRBJ2-2, the V gene TRBV27, with 7 bases lining up with TRBD2. The CDR3 covers 17 residues. Per the germline V gene, CDR1 is MNHEY and CDR2 is SMNVEV (reference sequence). V gave up 1 base and J gave up 1 base; unmatched junction bases: 6. In DNA form, the CDR3 reads TGTGCCAGCAGTTTATTTGGGCTAGCGGAGAACACCGGGGAGCTGTTTTTT. Protein product: CASSLFGLAENTGELFF.

This chain uses TRBV2 with TRBJ2-7, with D unresolved. Germline V gives CDR1 SNHLY, CDR2 FYNNEI. The CDR3 contains 13 residues. Trimming cost V 9 bases and J 2 bases, with 14 bases left between them. The CDR3 is CASSRFTTYEQYF. The CDR3 nucleotides are TGTGCCAGTTCGAGGTTTACCACCTACGAGCAGTACTTC.

As concerns this clone: A read error may be the cause here, since a much bigger clone is one base away. The chain couples TRBV2 to TRBJ2-3; 7 bases map to TRBD1. J gave up 2 bases and V 9 bases, and 5 bases lay outside the gene matches. Per the germline V gene, CDR1 is SNHLY and CDR2 is FYNNEI. The CDR3 contains 13 residues. The CDR3 coding sequence is TGTGCCAGGGGACAGAAGAACACAGATACGCAGTATTTT. It encodes CARGQKNTDTQYF.

The chain couples TRBV28 to TRBJ2-7, with 11 bases matching TRBD2. The V and J ends lost 10 bases and 3 bases, in that order; junction bases with no gene match: 5. CDR1 is MDHEN, CDR2 SYDVKM, per germline. This CDR3 has 13 residues. The CDR3, as DNA: TGTGCCATCGAGACTAGCGGGAACTACGAGCAGTACTTC. As protein: CAIETSGNYEQYF. Using reference TRBV28 and TRBJ2-7 for the parts outside the CDR3, the full variable domain is DVKVTQSSRYLVKRTGEKVFLECVQDMDHENMFWYRQDPGLGLRLIYFSYDVKMKEKGDIPEGYSVSREKKERFSLILESASTNQTSMYLCAIETSGNYEQYFGPGTRLTVT.

The CDR3 spells CASRVQGTNTEAFF. The DNA of the CDR3 is TGTGCCAGCAGGGTACAGGGGACGAACACTGAAGCTTTCTTT. V and J are TRBV27 and TRBJ1-1; 7 nucleotides match TRBD1. The germline V gene has CDR1 MNHEY and CDR2 SMNVEV (reference sequence). V dropped 6 bases and J dropped 1; count of bases not matched to a gene: 5. This CDR3 has 14 amino acids.